These 27 T cell receptor beta chains were sequenced from one sample in a study of long-term antiretroviral therapy in people with HIV. Run at survey level, the immunoSEQ assay was version v3.0. Data came from immunoSEQ multiplex PCR; TCRdb stores just in-frame clones and leaves some out. The sample records roughly 12,000 clones, over 70% being singletons. Sequencing used unsorted PBMCs, obtained 0.8 years before starting antiretroviral therapy. Every receptor here comes from a woman between 35 and 50 years old with HIV.

The V and J genes are TRBV6-5 and TRBJ2-1; 10 bases line up with TRBD1. This CDR3 contains 15 residues. V shed 4 bases, J shed 8 bases, and the junction held 8 bases outside the gene matches. Germline CDR1 reads MNHEY; CDR2 reads SVGAGI. The CDR3 DNA follows: TGTGCCAGCAGTTCGGACAGGGGGGGACGGGATGAGCAGTTCTTC. This gives the protein CASSSDRGGRDEQFF.

The chain carries TRBV27 and TRBJ2-7; 8 bases line up with TRBD1. This CDR3 comprises 14 residues. CDR1 and CDR2 from the germline V gene are MNHEY and SMNVEV (reference sequence). V was clipped by 2 bases and J by 12 bases; unmatched bases: 12. The CDR3: CASSLMGQAGLLYF. CDR3 DNA sequence: TGTGCCAGCAGTTTAATGGGACAGGCGGGATTGTTGTACTTC.

This chain uses TRBV21-1 with TRBJ1-5; the table's D call, TRBD1, has no DNA check behind it. TRBV21-1 is listed as a pseudogene. The CDR3 loop spans 16 amino acids. The CDR3 DNA reads as TGTGCCAGCAGCAAAGCTTCAGGGTTTAGCAATCAGCCCCAGCATTTT. Residues: CASSKASGFSNQPQHF.

The rearrangement joins TRBV2 to TRBJ1-4; TRBD1 is a possible D gene (5 bases). CDR1 and CDR2 from the germline V gene are SNHLY and FYNNEI. The CDR3 extends over 13 amino acids. Trimming stripped 6 bases from V and 8 bases from J, with 13 bases between. For the CDR3, the DNA is TGTGCCAGCAGGGCAGGGTTACCAGAAAAACTGTTTTTT. This encodes CASRAGLPEKLFF.

The V call is TRBV5-4, the J call TRBJ1-5; D is possibly TRBD1 (5 bases). CDR1 is SGHNT, CDR2 YYREEE, per germline (reference sequence). The CDR3 extends over 14 amino acids. V was pared by 4 bases and J by 9 bases, with 17 bases between. The CDR3 reads CASSLRDGGGPQHF. The DNA of the CDR3 is TGTGCCAGCAGCCTCCGGGACGGGGGTGGGCCCCAGCATTTT.

The chain employs TRBV7-2 and TRBJ2-1; D tentatively reads TRBD1 or TRBD2 (6 bases each). The CDR3 consists of 17 residues. V was clipped by 1 base and J by 0 bases, with 13 bases between them. Looked up from germline, CDR1 is SGHTA and CDR2 is FQGNSA. The CDR3 bases are TGTGCCAGCAGCTTAGGACAGGCGGGGAGCTCCTACAATGAGCAGTTCTTC. This encodes CASSLGQAGSSYNEQFF.

The chain employs TRBV7-2 and TRBJ2-7; 7 bases are a match to TRBD1. Germline assignment: CDR1 SGHTA and CDR2 FQGNSA. The ends lost 5 bases at V and 0 bases at J; junction bases unmatched: 10. The CDR3 runs 16 residues. CDR3 protein: CASSRTGAPYSYEQYF. The CDR3, as DNA: TGTGCCAGCAGCCGTACAGGGGCCCCCTACTCCTACGAGCAGTACTTC.

The CDR3 sequence: CASSLDRVGTEAFF. CDR3 sequence (DNA): TGCGCCAGCAGCTTGGACAGGGTTGGGACTGAAGCTTTCTTT. J is TRBJ1-1 and V is TRBV5-1; TRBD1 is a possible D gene (6 bases). The CDR3 length is 14 residues. Germline CDR1 is SGHRS and CDR2 is YFSETQ. V was shortened by 0 bases and J by 5 bases, with 11 bases between the two germline ends.

The rearrangement links TRBV15 to TRBJ2-5; D is perhaps TRBD2 (6 bases). Looked up from germline, CDR1 is LNHNV and CDR2 is YYDKDF (reference sequence). The CDR3 is 16 residues long. Trimming took 1 base from V and 3 from J, leaving 15 bases between them. DNA of the CDR3: TGTGCCACCAGCAGAGTCGGGACTTCGAAAAAAGAGACCCAGTACTTC. Its translation: CATSRVGTSKKETQYF.

The chain employs TRBV27 and TRBJ1-1; no clear D gene. Trimming took 3 bases from V and 7 from J, leaving 18 bases between them. CDR1 is MNHEY and CDR2 is SMNVEV in the germline V gene (reference sequence). This CDR3 is built from 15 residues. CDR3 region: CASSFPPQPSNEAFF. The CDR3 DNA sequence: TGTGCCAGCAGTTTTCCCCCACAACCCTCGAATGAAGCTTTCTTT.

This chain uses TRBV7-3 with TRBJ2-5; the match to TRBD1 covers 8 bases. J was trimmed by 5 bases and V by 5 bases; bases with no gene match: 10. The CDR3 covers 15 residues. The germline V gene has CDR1 SGHTA and CDR2 FQGTGA. CDR3 loop: CASSRYGQGQETQYF. CDR3 DNA sequence: TGTGCCAGCAGCCGGTACGGACAGGGTCAGGAGACCCAGTACTTC.

The chain carries TRBV15 and TRBJ2-5; 11 bases match TRBD2. This CDR3 spans 16 amino acids. Germline lookup yields CDR1 LNHNV and CDR2 YYDKDF (reference sequence). V lost 8 bases, J lost 2 bases, and 10 bases stayed unmatched. CDR3 protein: CATAPYSGRAQETQYF. The CDR3 nucleotides read TGTGCCACCGCCCCCTATAGCGGGAGGGCGCAAGAGACCCAGTACTTC.

The chain couples TRBV9 to TRBJ2-2; 7 bases are shared with TRBD1. Germline values: CDR1 SGDLS, CDR2 YYNGEE. The J segment lost 6 bases and the V segment lost 2 bases, leaving 7 bases of the junction unmatched. This CDR3 region has 15 residues. In DNA, the CDR3 is TGTGCCAGCAGCGTTTTCGCGACAGGGCCCGGGGAGCTGTTTTTT. Translation: CASSVFATGPGELFF.

The V call is TRBV15, the J call TRBJ2-7; 9 nucleotides match TRBD1. The CDR3 runs 13 residues. The V gene's germline CDR1 is LNHNV and CDR2 YYDKDF (reference sequence). Losses at the gene ends were 3 bases for V and 6 bases for J; bases not matched to a gene: 3. CDR3 coding DNA: TGTGCCACCAGCAGGGGACAGGGCGCCGAGCAGTACTTC. Translation gives CATSRGQGAEQYF.

This chain connects TRBV28 to TRBJ1-4, with 7 bases fitting TRBD1. The CDR3 spans 16 residues. Trimming took 5 bases from V and 3 from J; bases not matched to a gene: 9. Germline V lookup: CDR1 MDHEN, CDR2 SYDVKM. Here the CDR3 DNA reads TGTGCCAGCAGTCCAAAACAGGGGCGAGCTAATGAAAAACTGTTTTTT. This codes for CASSPKQGRANEKLFF.

This clone was seen more than once but under ten times. The chain employs TRBV27 and TRBJ1-5; 8 nucleotides line up with TRBD1. J lost 3 bases, V lost 5 bases, and 3 bases had no gene match. Germline V lookup: CDR1 MNHEY, CDR2 SMNVEV (reference sequence). CDR3 length: 14 residues. This CDR3 reads CASSPDRANQPQHF. The CDR3 DNA sequence: TGTGCCAGCAGTCCGGACAGGGCCAATCAGCCCCAGCATTTT.

Only a few counts were recorded for this clone. The V gene is TRBV7-9, the J gene TRBJ2-7, with D perhaps TRBD1 (5 bases). The CDR3 length is 14 residues. In germline, CDR1 is SEHNR, CDR2 FQNEAQ (reference sequence). The ends were cut back, 1 base at V and 2 bases at J, with 9 bases in the middle. CDR3 protein: CASSLEGRAYEQYF. CDR3 DNA sequence: TGTGCCAGCAGCTTAGAGGGCAGGGCCTACGAGCAGTACTTC.

V usage is TRBV7-3 and J usage is TRBJ2-7; no firm D call. There are 13 residues in the CDR3. Trimming pared 0 bases from V and 3 bases from J, leaving 6 bases between. Germline assignment: CDR1 SGHTA and CDR2 FQGTGA. CDR3 DNA: TGTGCCAGCAGCTTAACGTCGAACTACGAGCAGTACTTC. This encodes CASSLTSNYEQYF.

The chain has TRBV30 and TRBJ2-5; TRBD2 is a possible D gene (6 bases). This CDR3 is 13 amino acids long. V gave up 1 base and J gave up 0 bases, with 6 bases separating them. From germline, CDR1 is GTSNPN and CDR2 SVGIG (reference sequence). The CDR3 protein is CAWSGGDQETQYF. The CDR3 DNA reads TGTGCCTGGAGTGGGGGGGACCAAGAGACCCAGTACTTC.

The J gene is TRBJ2-5, the V gene TRBV13; the D gene is possibly TRBD1 (6 bases). This CDR3 spans 16 amino acids. V was shortened by 2 bases and J by 2 bases, with 15 bases between the two germline ends. Germline V gene sequence: CDR1 PRHDT, CDR2 FYEKMQ (reference sequence). The CDR3 DNA reads TGTGCCAGCAGCTTACGGGCAGGGGAGACTCAAGAGACCCAGTACTTC. Its translation is CASSLRAGETQETQYF.

The chain has TRBV19 and TRBJ1-1; no reliable D call. The CDR3 loop spans 14 amino acids. Germline V lookup: CDR1 LNHDA, CDR2 SQIVND (reference sequence). V gave up 3 bases and J gave up 1 base, with 9 bases separating them. This chain's CDR3 is CASSIGWGNTEAFF. As DNA, the CDR3 is TGTGCCAGTAGTATTGGGTGGGGGAACACTGAAGCTTTCTTT.

The V and J genes are TRBV29-1 and TRBJ2-1; possibly TRBD1 for D (6 bases). The CDR3 is 16 residues long. Deletions cut 5 bases from V and 0 bases from J, with 17 bases between. The germline V gene encodes CDR1 SQVTM and CDR2 ANQGSEA. CDR3 protein: CSVKTGNLISYNEQFF. In nucleotides, the CDR3 is TGCAGCGTTAAAACAGGGAATTTAATCTCCTACAATGAGCAGTTCTTC.

The chain employs TRBV19 and TRBJ2-7; 9 bases agree with TRBD2. Germline lookup yields CDR1 LNHDA and CDR2 SQIVND (reference sequence). With 4 bases clipped from V and 4 bases from J, the junction kept 2 bases outside the gene matches. The CDR3 sequence is 13 residues long. The CDR3 spells CASSRLAVYEQYF. The CDR3 DNA reads as TGTGCCAGTAGTAGACTAGCGGTTTACGAGCAGTACTTC.

This clone has a handful of counts. V gene TRBV25-1 combines with J gene TRBJ2-1; 12 nucleotides agree with TRBD2. In germline, CDR1 is MGHDK, CDR2 SYGVNS. The trim removed 4 bases at V and 8 bases at J, leaving 6 bases unmatched. The CDR3 runs 15 residues. Here the CDR3 reads CASSGGLAGSHEQFF. CDR3 nucleotide sequence: TGTGCCAGCAGTGGAGGACTAGCGGGATCTCATGAGCAGTTCTTC.

The genes are TRBV16 and TRBJ2-7, with 10 bases aligning to TRBD1. The CDR3 is 15 amino acids. From germline, CDR1 is KGHSY and CDR2 FQNENV. Losses at the gene ends were 4 bases for V and 2 bases for J; bases not matched to a gene: 5. The CDR3 sequence: CASSPPGQGTYEQYF. CDR3 nucleotides: TGTGCCAGCAGCCCTCCGGGACAGGGGACCTACGAGCAGTACTTC.

In this sample, this clone turned up once. The chain employs TRBV7-2 and TRBJ1-1; 11 nucleotides match TRBD1. This CDR3 is 15 amino acids long. The V gene's germline CDR1 is SGHTA and CDR2 FQGNSA. Trimming removed 2 bases from V and 5 bases from J; junction bases left unmatched: 4. CDR3 in amino acids: CASSLLGTGGTEAFF. The CDR3 DNA follows: TGTGCCAGCAGCTTACTAGGGACAGGGGGGACTGAAGCTTTCTTT.

The chain recombines TRBV7-9 with TRBJ2-7; TRBD2 aligns across 10 bases. The trim removed 5 bases at V and 5 bases at J, leaving 9 bases unmatched. The CDR3 totals 15 residues. Germline values: CDR1 SEHNR, CDR2 FQNEAQ (reference sequence). The CDR3 reads CASSLPGTSANEQYF. CDR3 bases: TGTGCCAGCAGCCTCCCCGGGACTAGCGCAAACGAGCAGTACTTC. The full variable domain, rest sourced from reference TRBV7-9 and TRBJ2-7, is DTGVSQNPRHKITKRGQNVTFRCDPISEHNRLYWYRQTLGQGPEFLTYFQNEAQLEKSRLLSDRFSAERPKGSFSTLEIQRTEQGDSAMYLCASSLPGTSANEQYFGPGTRLTVT.